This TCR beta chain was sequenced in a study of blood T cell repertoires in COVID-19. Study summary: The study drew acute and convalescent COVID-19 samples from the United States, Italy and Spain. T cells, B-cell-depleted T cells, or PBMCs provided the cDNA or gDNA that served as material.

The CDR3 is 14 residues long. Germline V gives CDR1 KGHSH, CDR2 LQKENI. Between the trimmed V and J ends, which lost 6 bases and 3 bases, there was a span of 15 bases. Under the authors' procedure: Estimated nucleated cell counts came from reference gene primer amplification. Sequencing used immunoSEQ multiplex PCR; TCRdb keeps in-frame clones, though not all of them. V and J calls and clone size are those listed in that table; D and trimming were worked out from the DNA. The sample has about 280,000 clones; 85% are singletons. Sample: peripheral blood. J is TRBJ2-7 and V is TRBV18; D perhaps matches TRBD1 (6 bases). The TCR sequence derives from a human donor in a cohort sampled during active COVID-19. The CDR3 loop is CASSPDRNYYEQYF. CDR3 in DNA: TGTGCCAGCTCCCCAGACAGGAACTACTACGAGCAGTACTTC.